This T cell receptor beta chain was obtained from a study of neurological immune-mediated disorders. Study-level points and caveats: It was the repertoires of 18 of 34 multiple sclerosis patients that phylogenetic grouping placed in one related-CDR3 cluster, which is a possible signature.

V was cut by 6 bases and J by 4 bases, with 7 bases left in between. CDR1 and CDR2 (germline): SGHKS, YYEKEE (reference sequence). The CDR3 covers 12 residues. Each TCR transcript was tagged with a 10-nucleotide random UMI during 5'RACE. From 15-18 subjects, over 190 million TCR-beta sequences were obtained in each sequencing run. TCRdb analysed the 5' RACE reads with MiXCR anew, one entry per CDR3 protein. The profile shows tens of thousands of distinct CDR3 sequences, 2% to 3% of them singletons. Many counts were recorded for this clonotype. Its cognate antigen is unknown. The sequencing sample was made of PBMCs. This chain joins TRBV5-5 and TRBJ2-2, with D hard to call. The TCR comes from a man aged 45-60 years with multiple sclerosis. The CDR3 sequence is CASNGRTGELFF. The CDR3 DNA is TGTGCCAGCAACGGACGCACCGGGGAGCTGTTTTTT.